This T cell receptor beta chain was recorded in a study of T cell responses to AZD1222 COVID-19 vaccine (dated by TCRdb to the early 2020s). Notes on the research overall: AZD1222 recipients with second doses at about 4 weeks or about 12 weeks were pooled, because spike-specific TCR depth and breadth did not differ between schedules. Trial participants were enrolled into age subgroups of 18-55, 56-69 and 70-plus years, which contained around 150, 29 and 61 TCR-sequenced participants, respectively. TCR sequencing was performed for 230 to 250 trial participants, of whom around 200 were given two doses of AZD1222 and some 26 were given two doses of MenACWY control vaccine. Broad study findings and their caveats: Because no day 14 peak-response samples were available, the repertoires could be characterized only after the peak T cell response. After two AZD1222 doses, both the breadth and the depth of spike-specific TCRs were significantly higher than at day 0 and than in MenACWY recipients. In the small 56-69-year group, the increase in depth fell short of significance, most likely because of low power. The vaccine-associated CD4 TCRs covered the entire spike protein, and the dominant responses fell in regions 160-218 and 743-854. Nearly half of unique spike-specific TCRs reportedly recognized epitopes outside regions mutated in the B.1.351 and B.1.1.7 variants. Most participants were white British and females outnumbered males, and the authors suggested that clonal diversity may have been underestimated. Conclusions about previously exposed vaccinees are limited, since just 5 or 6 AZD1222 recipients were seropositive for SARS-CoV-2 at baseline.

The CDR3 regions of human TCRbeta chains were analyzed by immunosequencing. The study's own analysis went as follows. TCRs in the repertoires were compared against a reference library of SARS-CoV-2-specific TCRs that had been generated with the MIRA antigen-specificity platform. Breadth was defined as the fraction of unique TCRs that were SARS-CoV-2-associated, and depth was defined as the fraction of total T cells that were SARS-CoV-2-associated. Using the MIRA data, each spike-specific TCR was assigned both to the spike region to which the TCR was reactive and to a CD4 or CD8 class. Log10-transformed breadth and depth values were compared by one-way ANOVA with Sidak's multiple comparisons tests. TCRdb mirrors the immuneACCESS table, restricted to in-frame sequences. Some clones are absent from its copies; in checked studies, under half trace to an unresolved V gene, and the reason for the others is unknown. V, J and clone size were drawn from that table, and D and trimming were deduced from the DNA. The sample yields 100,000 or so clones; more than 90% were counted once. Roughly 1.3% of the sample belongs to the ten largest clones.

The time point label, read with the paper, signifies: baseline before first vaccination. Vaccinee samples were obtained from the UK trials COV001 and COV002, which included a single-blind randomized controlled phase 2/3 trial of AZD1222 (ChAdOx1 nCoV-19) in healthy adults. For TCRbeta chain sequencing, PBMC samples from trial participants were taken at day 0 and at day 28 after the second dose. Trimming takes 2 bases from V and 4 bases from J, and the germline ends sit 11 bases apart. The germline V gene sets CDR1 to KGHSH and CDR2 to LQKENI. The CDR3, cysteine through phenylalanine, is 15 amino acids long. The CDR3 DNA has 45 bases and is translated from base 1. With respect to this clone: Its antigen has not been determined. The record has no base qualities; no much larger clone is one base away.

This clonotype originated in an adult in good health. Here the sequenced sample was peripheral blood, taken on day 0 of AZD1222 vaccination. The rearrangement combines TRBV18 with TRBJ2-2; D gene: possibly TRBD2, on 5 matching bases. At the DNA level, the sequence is TGTGCCAGCTCACCAGTTCTAGCTCTCACCGGGGAGCTGTTTTTT. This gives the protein CASSPVLALTGELFF.